The 32 T cell receptor beta chains reported below all come from one sample, sequenced in a study of T cell changes during pregnancy in multiple sclerosis (dated by TCRdb to between 2018 and 2021). Receptor libraries were prepared by the immunoSEQ multiplex PCR assay. What TCRdb holds here is the immuneACCESS table cut down to in-frame rearrangements. Part of the clones is not present; checked against another copy, under half of the missing clones reflect an unresolved V gene, and the others are unexplained. This sample has tens of thousands of clones in its table, and 65% to 90% of those were observed once. The ten most abundant clones make up approximately 1% of the sample. Here the sequenced sample was CD4+ T cells from peripheral blood mononuclear cells, taken in the first trimester of pregnancy. The receptors derive from a female donor in good health, enrolled as a control in a pregnancy study.

This clone was seen just once. The genes are TRBV4-1 and TRBJ1-3; D uncertain. The V and J ends lost 1 base and 0 bases respectively, with 7 bases between them. The CDR3 is 15 residues long. Germline V CDR1 and CDR2: MGHRA, YSYEKL. CDR3 sequence: CASSQVGSSGNTIYF. The CDR3 DNA is TGCGCCAGCAGCCAAGTGGGCAGCTCTGGAAACACCATATATTTT.

The chain carries TRBV19 and TRBJ2-3; 15 bases align to TRBD2. The length of the CDR3 is 22 residues. The ends lost 3 bases at V and 2 bases at J; junction bases unmatched: 18. Germline assignment: CDR1 LNHDA and CDR2 SQIVND (reference sequence). CDR3 amino acids: CASSMLWGQGTSGRPFTDTQYF. CDR3 coding DNA: TGTGCCAGTAGTATGTTGTGGGGACAGGGGACTAGCGGGAGGCCATTCACAGATACGCAGTATTTT.

In this sample, this clone turned up once. V usage is TRBV5-6 and J usage is TRBJ2-2, with 8 bases identical to TRBD1. Trimming at V came to 4 bases and at J to 3 bases, leaving 5 bases not matched to a gene. The CDR3 has 15 amino acids. Germline V CDR1 and CDR2: SGHDT, YYEEEE. DNA of the CDR3: TGTGCCAGCAGCCGGACAGGGCTTGACACCGGGGAGCTGTTTTTT. Translation: CASSRTGLDTGELFF.

The chain links TRBV4-1 to TRBJ1-2, with D unclear. CDR3 length: 14 residues. Germline V gene lookup returns CDR1 MGHRA and CDR2 YSYEKL. V lost 5 bases and J 7 bases, leaving 17 bases between the germline ends. The CDR3 is CASSVPRGSSGYTF. CDR3 sequence (DNA): TGCGCCAGCAGCGTCCCCCGGGGATCGAGTGGCTACACCTTC.

The CDR3 protein is CASSQAPRQGGGYTF. CDR3 DNA sequence: TGCGCCAGCAGCCAAGCTCCCCGACAGGGAGGAGGCTACACCTTC. V gene TRBV4-1 combines with J gene TRBJ1-2; 7 bases fit TRBD1. The trim removed 1 base at V and 8 bases at J, leaving 10 bases unmatched. The CDR3 sequence is 15 residues long. CDR1 MGHRA and CDR2 YSYEKL come from the germline V gene.

The gene calls are TRBV6-6 and TRBJ1-4; 7 nucleotides match TRBD1. CDR3 length equals 14 residues. The germline V gene encodes CDR1 MNHNY and CDR2 SVGAGI (reference sequence). V shed 8 bases and J 8 bases; nucleotides not matched to a gene: 11. In DNA, the CDR3 is TGTGCCAGCCGGCTCCGACAGGGTGGGGAAAAACTGTTTTTT. This encodes CASRLRQGGEKLFF.

The rearrangement uses TRBV27 and TRBJ1-1; 7 nucleotides line up with TRBD1. Germline loops: CDR1 MNHEY, CDR2 SMNVEV (reference sequence). The CDR3 runs to 15 residues. V was clipped by 4 bases and J by 0 bases; unmatched bases: 5. CDR3 sequence (DNA): TGTGCCAGCAGTTCGGGGACAGTCGTGAACACTGAAGCTTTCTTT. Translation gives CASSSGTVVNTEAFF.

This rearrangement joins TRBV28 to TRBJ2-1; D unclear. The V gene lost 1 base and the J gene lost 4 bases, with 14 bases spanning the gap. The CDR3 totals 16 residues. Per germline, CDR1 MDHEN and CDR2 SYDVKM. CDR3 sequence reads: CASSLLSLRFYNEQFF. The CDR3 nucleotides are TGTGCCAGCAGTTTATTAAGCTTGAGATTTTACAATGAGCAGTTCTTC.

This clone came up once. The rearrangement joins TRBV5-4 to TRBJ1-4, with a tentative D call TRBD1 (5 bases). Germline V gives CDR1 SGHNT, CDR2 YYREEE (reference sequence). CDR3 size: 16 residues. Trimming cost V 1 base and J 0 bases, with 10 bases left between them. CDR3 sequence: CASSLWGTTTNEKLFF. CDR3 sequence (DNA): TGTGCCAGCAGCTTGTGGGGGACTACAACTAATGAAAAACTGTTTTTT.

The chain combines TRBV11-2 with TRBJ2-5, with D unclear. This CDR3 is built from 12 residues. V was pared by 1 base and J by 11 bases, with 11 bases between. The germline V gene has CDR1 SGHAT and CDR2 FQNNGV. The CDR3 nucleotides read TGTGCCAGCAGCTTAGTGCTCAAAGAGCAGTACTTC. The encoded protein is CASSLVLKEQYF. The whole variable domain, filled in from reference TRBV11-2 and TRBJ2-5, reads EAGVAQSPRYKIIEKRQSVAFWCNPISGHATLYWYQQILGQGPKLLIQFQNNGVVDDSQLPKDRFSAERLKGVDSTLKIQPAKLEDSAVYLCASSLVLKEQYFGPGTRLLVL.

The genes are TRBV27 and TRBJ1-1, with D uncertain. The ends were cut back, 1 base at V and 1 base at J, with 10 bases in the middle. The germline V gene encodes CDR1 MNHEY and CDR2 SMNVEV (reference sequence). This CDR3 is built from 15 residues. In DNA form, the CDR3 reads TGTGCCAGCAGTTTATACTACGGCCCGAACACTGAAGCTTTCTTT. It encodes CASSLYYGPNTEAFF.

The chain combines TRBV6-5 with TRBJ2-3; TRBD2 agrees at 9 bases. This CDR3 is 15 amino acids long. The J segment lost 6 bases and the V segment lost 5 bases, leaving 9 bases of the junction unmatched. Germline CDR1 MNHEY, CDR2 SVGAGI. The chain's CDR3 is CASSKLAGGRDTQYF. The DNA of the CDR3 is TGTGCCAGCAGTAAACTAGCGGGTGGTAGGGATACGCAGTATTTT.

This clone showed up just once. The V gene is TRBV2, the J gene TRBJ1-1; TRBD1 agrees at 9 bases. The V gene end was trimmed by 3 bases and the J gene end by 1 base; junction bases not matched to a gene: 9. The germline V gene has CDR1 SNHLY and CDR2 FYNNEI. This CDR3 comprises 17 residues. CDR3 loop: CASSDRGQGGENTEAFF. In DNA, the CDR3 is TGTGCCAGCAGTGACCGGGGACAGGGAGGGGAGAACACTGAAGCTTTCTTT.

The V gene is TRBV2, the J gene TRBJ1-1, with D perhaps TRBD1 (6 bases). The CDR3 consists of 14 residues. The V gene's germline CDR1 is SNHLY and CDR2 FYNNEI. With 6 bases removed from V and 0 bases from J, the gap between germline ends came to 11 bases. In nucleotides, the CDR3 is TGTGCCAGCAGGGCGACAGGCTTGAACACTGAAGCTTTCTTT. Its protein product is CASRATGLNTEAFF.

The chain joins TRBV4-1 to TRBJ2-3; the D gene is possibly TRBD2 (6 bases). The ends were cut back, 1 base at V and 2 bases at J, with 10 bases in the middle. CDR1 and CDR2 from the germline V gene are MGHRA and YSYEKL. There are 15 residues in the CDR3. CDR3 in DNA: TGCGCCAGCAGCCAAGGGGGACTGAACACAGATACGCAGTATTTT. Translating gives CASSQGGLNTDTQYF.

V gene TRBV30 combines with J gene TRBJ1-5; possibly TRBD1 for D (5 bases). The germline CDR1 and CDR2 sequences are GTSNPN and SVGIG (reference sequence). V was shortened by 0 bases and J by 7 bases, with 13 bases between the two germline ends. The CDR3 is made up of 14 amino acids. This chain's CDR3 is CAWSVQVHGQPQHF. As DNA, the CDR3 is TGTGCCTGGAGTGTACAGGTCCATGGACAGCCCCAGCATTTT.

In DNA, the CDR3 is TGTGCCAGCAGCCACTCGACAGCCTACACAGATACGCAGTATTTT. Its translation is CASSHSTAYTDTQYF. The chain has TRBV4-2 and TRBJ2-3, with D tentatively TRBD1 (5 bases). The CDR3 contains 15 residues. V shed 3 bases and J shed 2 bases, with 12 bases lying between them. Per germline, CDR1 LGHNA and CDR2 YNFKEQ.

This chain joins TRBV7-2 and TRBJ1-5; a weak D match, TRBD1 (6 bases). This CDR3 has 15 amino acids. Trimming removed 4 bases from V and 2 bases from J, with 12 bases in between. From germline, CDR1 is SGHTA and CDR2 FQGNSA. The CDR3 spells CASSYRAGGNQPQHF. The CDR3 nucleotides are TGTGCCAGCAGCTACAGGGCAGGGGGCAATCAGCCCCAGCATTTT.

The V and J genes are TRBV11-2 and TRBJ2-3; 8 bases match TRBD1. Losses at the gene ends were 5 bases for V and 3 bases for J; bases not matched to a gene: 16. The germline V gene encodes CDR1 SGHAT and CDR2 FQNNGV. This CDR3 has 18 residues. The CDR3, as DNA: TGTGCCAGCAGCACCAGCCAGTGGACAGGGATTGGGACAGATACGCAGTATTTT. Translated: CASSTSQWTGIGTDTQYF.

This chain joins TRBV2 and TRBJ2-5, with D possibly TRBD1 on 5 matching bases. Trimming stripped 6 bases from V and 2 bases from J, with 10 bases between. CDR3 length: 13 amino acids. Germline CDR1 SNHLY, CDR2 FYNNEI. CDR3 amino acids: CASRTDSQETQYF. The CDR3 DNA reads TGTGCCAGCAGAACCGACAGTCAAGAGACCCAGTACTTC. Drawing the rest from reference TRBV2 and TRBJ2-5, the complete variable domain is EPEVTQTPSHQVTQMGQEVILRCVPISNHLYFYWYRQILGQKVEFLVSFYNNEISEKSEIFDDQFSVERPDGSNFTLKIRSTKLEDSAMYFCASRTDSQETQYFGPGTRLLVL.

This chain uses TRBV6-1 with TRBJ2-7, with 10 bases aligning to TRBD1. The V gene end was trimmed by 2 bases and the J gene end by 6 bases; junction bases not matched to a gene: 7. The CDR3 covers 15 residues. Looked up from germline, CDR1 is MNHNS and CDR2 is SASEGT. The CDR3 nucleotides are TGTGCCAGCAGTGAACCACCTCGGGACAGGGGCGAGCAGTACTTC. It is translated as CASSEPPRDRGEQYF.

The chain recombines TRBV7-8 with TRBJ2-1; D might be TRBD2 (6 bases). The germline V and J ends were trimmed by 1 base and 4 bases, with 14 bases remaining between them. Germline V gene data show CDR1 as SGHVS and CDR2 as FQNEAQ. The length of the CDR3 is 16 residues. CDR3 amino acids: CASSLGTIGAYNEQFF. The CDR3, as DNA: TGTGCCAGCAGCTTAGGGACTATAGGGGCGTACAATGAGCAGTTCTTC.

The gene calls are TRBV5-4 and TRBJ2-3; D is possibly TRBD2 (6 bases). Germline V CDR1 and CDR2: SGHNT, YYREEE (reference sequence). Trimming cost V 2 bases and J 0 bases, with 10 bases left between them. The CDR3 spans 15 residues. The CDR3 DNA reads TGTGCCAGCAGCTTAGACGGGGGTAGCACAGATACGCAGTATTTT. It specifies CASSLDGGSTDTQYF.

This sequence joins TRBV10-3 and TRBJ2-3; TRBD1 aligns across 9 bases. This CDR3 has 15 amino acids. Germline V gives CDR1 ENHRY, CDR2 SYGVKD. The CDR3 nucleotides read TGTGCTACCATCGGCACAGGGGGCCCCACAGATACGCAGTATTTT. It translates to CATIGTGGPTDTQYF.

The CDR3 spells CASSSSPRETQYF. CDR3 bases: TGTGCCAGCAGCTCAAGTCCACGGGAGACCCAGTACTTC. The chain joins TRBV7-3 to TRBJ2-5; D gene unclear. The germline V gene encodes CDR1 SGHTA and CDR2 FQGTGA. This CDR3 region has 13 residues. Trimming pared 4 bases from V and 5 bases from J, leaving 11 bases between.

V is TRBV5-1 and J is TRBJ2-1, with 12 bases aligning to TRBD2. This CDR3 region has 18 residues. Germline V CDR1 and CDR2: SGHRS, YFSETQ. V was pared by 4 bases and J by 5 bases, with 13 bases of the junction left unmatched. The DNA for the CDR3 is TGCGCCAGCAGCCTGGGACTAGCGGGCCTGAGGGGCGACAATGAGCAGTTCTTC. Residues: CASSLGLAGLRGDNEQFF.

The chain uses TRBV9 and TRBJ2-1; TRBD1 aligns across 11 bases. This CDR3 has 15 amino acids. CDR1 is SGDLS, CDR2 YYNGEE, per germline. V lost 4 bases to trimming and J lost 9 bases; unmatched junction nucleotides: 9. The CDR3 sequence: CASSNRDRGRGEQFF. In nucleotides, the CDR3 is TGTGCCAGCAGCAATCGGGACAGGGGGAGAGGTGAGCAGTTCTTC.

This sequence joins TRBV7-9 and TRBJ1-4, with 10 bases fitting TRBD1. The junction had 2 bases not matched to a gene; V was cut back by 5 bases and J by 5 bases. The CDR3 has 14 amino acids. The V gene's germline CDR1 is SEHNR and CDR2 FQNEAQ (reference sequence). The CDR3 loop reads CASSRQGANEKLFF. The CDR3 region has the DNA TGTGCCAGCAGCAGACAGGGGGCCAATGAAAAACTGTTTTTT.

This clone was seen a single time. This chain links TRBV5-6 with TRBJ1-2; unclear D gene. The CDR3 runs 15 residues. The V gene lost 0 bases and the J gene lost 3 bases, with 12 bases spanning the gap. Germline V lookup: CDR1 SGHDT, CDR2 YYEEEE. Here the CDR3 DNA reads TGTGCCAGCAGCTTGGGACCCGGGGTGCACTATGGCTACACCTTC. It is translated as CASSLGPGVHYGYTF.

This chain connects TRBV19 to TRBJ1-6; 7 nucleotides match TRBD1. Germline loops: CDR1 LNHDA, CDR2 SQIVND (reference sequence). The ends lost 4 bases at V and 10 bases at J; junction bases unmatched: 4. The CDR3 loop spans 13 amino acids. The chain's CDR3 is CASSTTGTSPLHF. The CDR3 DNA follows: TGTGCCAGTAGTACGACAGGGACCTCACCCCTCCACTTT.

The V gene is TRBV28, the J gene TRBJ2-5; 7 bases align to TRBD2. V gave up 5 bases and J gave up 5 bases; unmatched junction bases: 14. Germline CDR1 is MDHEN and CDR2 is SYDVKM. There are 16 residues in the CDR3. The CDR3 protein is CASSPVAGRGWETQYF. CDR3 DNA: TGTGCCAGCAGTCCCGTAGCGGGCCGGGGGTGGGAGACCCAGTACTTC.

This clone appeared once. The chain has TRBV9 and TRBJ1-6, with 7 bases fitting TRBD1. The germline V gene encodes CDR1 SGDLS and CDR2 YYNGEE. This CDR3 is built from 14 residues. V lost 4 bases and J lost 8; bases outside the gene matches: 6. As DNA, the CDR3 is TGTGCCAGCAGCTCTGGGGACAGCCATTCACCCCTCCACTTT. Encoded protein: CASSSGDSHSPLHF.